A selection of T cell receptor beta chains follows, all from one sample in a study of radiotherapy plus CTLA-4 blockade in lung cancer. Produced via immunoSEQ multiplex PCR; TCRdb's table is partial and in-frame only. In the table there are 64,000 or so clones, approximately 68% of which are singletons. The sequences come from peripheral blood, collected from a patient treated with radiotherapy plus ipilimumab. All receptors derive from a human donor with non-small cell lung cancer whose response to radiotherapy plus ipilimumab could not be evaluated. Each CDR3 is given with its conserved first and last residue. D genes are given only for firm matches. Clone size appears in some rows only: once, few, many, or a class for an expanded clone.

v_call	j_call	clone_size	d_call	cdr3_nt	cdr3_aa
TRBV6-5	TRBJ1-2	NA	NA	TGTGCCAGCAGTTACGAGGGGGGGTCTACTGGCTACACCTTC	CASSYEGGSTGYTF
TRBV4-1	TRBJ2-1	NA	TRBD2	TGCGCCAGCAGCCATCTGGGAGGGGACAATGAGCAGTTCTTC	CASSHLGGDNEQFF
TRBV7-2	TRBJ1-5	few	NA	TGTGCCAGCAGCTCCGTTTTAGGGCGGGGGGGTCAGCCCCAGCATTTT	CASSSVLGRGGQPQHF
TRBV6-5	TRBJ2-7	few	TRBD1	TGTGCCAGCAGTGAAGGACAGGGGGCCTACGAGCAGTACTTC	CASSEGQGAYEQYF
TRBV28	TRBJ2-2	NA	TRBD1	TGTGCCAGCAGTTCGGCAGGGGGCAGGGGCGGGGAGCTGTTTTTT	CASSSAGGRGGELFF
TRBV7-2	TRBJ2-3	NA	NA	TGTGCCAGCAGCCGGAGCGGGGATACGCAGTATTTT	CASSRSGDTQYF
TRBV10-3	TRBJ2-3	NA	NA	TGTGCCATCAGTGAGCCGGGGAGAGACAGGCTGGGGTATACTAGGAGCGATACGCAGTATTTT	CAISEPGRDRLGYTRSDTQYF
TRBV6-5	TRBJ1-2	NA	TRBD1	TGTGCCAGCAGTCCTACAGGGGCGGACTATGGCTACACCTTC	CASSPTGADYGYTF
TRBV27	TRBJ1-2	NA	TRBD1	TGTGCCAGCAGTTCCGAAATGACAGGGACCTATGGCTACACCTTC	CASSSEMTGTYGYTF
TRBV6-6	TRBJ1-2	NA	TRBD1	TGTGCCAGCAGCCTAGCGGGACAGGCCTATGGCTACACCTTC	CASSLAGQAYGYTF
TRBV5-6	TRBJ1-1	NA	NA	TGTGCCAGCAGTCAGGGCTACACTGAAGCTTTCTTT	CASSQGYTEAFF
TRBV11-3	TRBJ1-3	NA	NA	TGTGCCAGCAGCTCGGGGTTAGGAAACACCATATATTTT	CASSSGLGNTIYF
TRBV5-1	TRBJ1-3	many	TRBD1	TGCGCCAGCAGCGCCTCGGGACAGGGAAACACCATATATTTT	CASSASGQGNTIYF
TRBV7-8	TRBJ1-1	NA	NA	TGTGCCAGCAGCCATACACTAGGGGGTGGAATCACTGAAGCTTTCTTT	CASSHTLGGGITEAFF
TRBV7-2	TRBJ2-7	NA	NA	TGTGCCAGCAGCTCAAGGGGGGGGCAATACGAGCAGTACTTC	CASSSRGGQYEQYF
TRBV19	TRBJ2-3	NA	TRBD1	TGTGCCAGTAGTATAGCCTATACAGGGGGTTGGGCAGATACGCAGTATTTT	CASSIAYTGGWADTQYF
TRBV6-5	TRBJ1-2	few	TRBD1	TGTGCCACCCACGGGACAGGGGGCGGCGGCTACACCTTC	CATHGTGGGGYTF
TRBV5-4	TRBJ2-7	NA	NA	TGTGCCAGCAGAACTTCAAGCTCCTACGAGCAGTACTTC	CASRTSSSYEQYF
TRBV19	TRBJ2-7	NA	TRBD1	TGTGCCAGCGAGGACAGGAACTACGAGCAGTACTTC	CASEDRNYEQYF
TRBV21-1	TRBJ2-7	once	NA	TGTGCCAGCAGCAAAGGGACAGGCCTATCCTACGAGCAGTACTTC	CASSKGTGLSYEQYF
TRBV6-5	TRBJ2-5	once	NA	TGTGCCAGCAGTTACTCTATGGTGGCAGCGAGGGTTCTGTACTTC	CASSYSMVAARVLYF
TRBV30	TRBJ1-1	NA	NA	TGTGCCTGGAGTGTGCTCATCAGGGGAAGGGGCACTGAAGCTTTCTTT	CAWSVLIRGRGTEAFF
TRBV5-1	TRBJ2-5	NA	NA	TGCGCCAGCAGCTTGGTAGGGACACAAGAGTCCCAGTACTTC	CASSLVGTQESQYF
TRBV7-2	TRBJ2-7	NA	TRBD1	TGTGCCAGCAGCTCCAACAGGGGGCTCGAGCAGTACTTC	CASSSNRGLEQYF
TRBV18	TRBJ1-5	few	NA	TGTGCCAGCTCACCAAAGGGGGATCAGCCCCAGCATTTT	CASSPKGDQPQHF
TRBV7-6	TRBJ2-7	NA	TRBD1	TGTGCCAGCAGCTTAGGGGGACAGGGGACCTACGAGCAGTACTTC	CASSLGGQGTYEQYF
TRBV12-5	TRBJ1-1	NA	TRBD1	TGTGCTAGTGGTTTGGTCGGGACAGGGAGATTAAGGAACACTGAAGCTTTCTTT	CASGLVGTGRLRNTEAFF
TRBV7-2	TRBJ2-3	NA	NA	TGTGCCAGCAGCTTAGTGCCCGGCGGTGCAGATACGCAGTATTTT	CASSLVPGGADTQYF
TRBV18	TRBJ2-3	NA	NA	TGTGCCAGCTCACCGCTCGGAGCAGCCACAGATACGCAGTATTTT	CASSPLGAATDTQYF
TRBV10-3	TRBJ2-7	NA	TRBD2	TGTGCCATCCGTGGGACTAGCGACGAGCAGTACTTC	CAIRGTSDEQYF
TRBV7-2	TRBJ2-7	NA	TRBD2	TGTGCCAGCAGCTCCGTACTAGCGGGCCACCTGTACTTC	CASSSVLAGHLYF
TRBV6-5	TRBJ1-2	NA	NA	TGTGCCAGCAGTCCTACAGGGTTCTATGGCTACACCTTC	CASSPTGFYGYTF
TRBV19	TRBJ1-1	few	NA	TGTGCCAGTAGTATAGGGAGGGACACTGAAGCTTTCTTT	CASSIGRDTEAFF
TRBV30	TRBJ1-1	NA	TRBD1	TGTGCCTGTACAGGGGGCGGTTACACTGAAGCTTTCTTT	CACTGGGYTEAFF
TRBV28	TRBJ1-1	NA	NA	TGTGCCAGCACCCACCGGGGGGATCGGAGTTTCTTT	CASTHRGDRSFF
TRBV5-1	TRBJ1-4	NA	TRBD1	TGCGCCAGCAGCACCGGACAGGGGGCCGCTAATGAAAAACTGTTTTTT	CASSTGQGAANEKLFF
TRBV19	TRBJ1-4	NA	TRBD1	TGTGCCAGTAGTGCGACAGGGCCGCGGGAAAAACTGTTTTTT	CASSATGPREKLFF
TRBV25-1	TRBJ2-7	NA	TRBD1	TGTGCCAGCGCCGGGACAGGAACCTACGAGCAGTACTTC	CASAGTGTYEQYF
TRBV7-3	TRBJ1-2	NA	TRBD1	TGTGCCAGCAGCGTGACAGGGGACAATGGCTACACCTTC	CASSVTGDNGYTF
TRBV28	TRBJ1-2	NA	NA	TGTGCCAGCAGTTCCGCTTGGTCGGACTATGGCTACACCTTC	CASSSAWSDYGYTF
TRBV4-1	TRBJ2-2	NA	NA	TGCGCCAGCAGCCGCGCCGGGGAGCTGTTTTTT	CASSRAGELFF
TRBV6-1	TRBJ2-7	once	NA	TGTGCCAGCAGTGAAACGGGACAAGGCTACGAACAGTACTTC	CASSETGQGYEQYF
TRBV7-9	TRBJ1-5	medium-sized	NA	TGTGCCAGCAGCTTAGCGCGGGGCCGACTCTTTGGGAATCAGCCCCAGCATTTT	CASSLARGRLFGNQPQHF
TRBV9	TRBJ2-7	NA	TRBD2	TGTGCCAGCAGCCCGACACTAGCGCTGGGAGAGCAGTACTTC	CASSPTLALGEQYF
TRBV19	TRBJ2-7	NA	NA	TGTGCCAGTAGTATCCGCTCCGACACGTCCTACGAGCAGTACTTC	CASSIRSDTSYEQYF
TRBV14	TRBJ2-3	NA	NA	TGTGCCAGCAGCCAAGAAATGGCTACAGATACGCAGTATTTT	CASSQEMATDTQYF
TRBV25-1	TRBJ2-7	NA	TRBD2	TGTGCCAGCAGTGACTCTAGCGGGGGCGGTCTTTATGAGCAGTACTTC	CASSDSSGGGLYEQYF
TRBV27	TRBJ1-3	many	NA	TGTGCCAGCAGTTTATCGGGAGGACCCATATATTTT	CASSLSGGPIYF
TRBV15	TRBJ2-1	NA	NA	TGTGCCACCAGCAGAGGAACATACAATGAGCAGTTCTTC	CATSRGTYNEQFF
TRBV2	TRBJ2-3	few	NA	TGTGCCACCAGTCCAGGAAGCACAGATACGCAGTATTTT	CATSPGSTDTQYF
TRBV28	TRBJ1-4	few	NA	TGTGCCAGCAGTTTATTTCCTTCGGCGGGAGGAAATGAAAAACTGTTTTTT	CASSLFPSAGGNEKLFF
TRBV6-1	TRBJ2-3	NA	NA	TGTGCCAGCAGGCCGACAGTTACCTACACAGATACGCAGTATTTT	CASRPTVTYTDTQYF
TRBV5-6	TRBJ1-2	few	TRBD1	TGTGCCAGCAGCCTTGTGGGACAGAACTATGGCTACACCTTC	CASSLVGQNYGYTF